This T cell receptor beta chain was recovered during a study of blood T cells in healthy people across ages. Using a J-beta primer mix together with a sample-barcoded 5' primer, a second PCR was run for about 7 to 12 cycles. TCRdb re-called the 5' RACE reads through MiXCR, storing one row per CDR3 protein. The top ten clones hold roughly 2.1% of a sample with 1.5 million to 2 million distinct CDR3 sequences, 40% to 55% of them seen once. Germline V gives CDR1 SGHTA, CDR2 FQGNSA. V was shortened by 8 bases and J by 2 bases, with 18 bases between the two germline ends. There are 15 residues in the CDR3.

The genes are TRBV7-2 and TRBJ2-5; D unresolved. The sequenced sample was blood. This TCR was recovered from a woman between 35 and 50 years old in good health. The CDR3 sequence is CASLVSETRQETQYF. Here the CDR3 DNA reads TGTGCCAGCTTAGTCTCAGAGACCCGACAAGAGACCCAGTACTTC.